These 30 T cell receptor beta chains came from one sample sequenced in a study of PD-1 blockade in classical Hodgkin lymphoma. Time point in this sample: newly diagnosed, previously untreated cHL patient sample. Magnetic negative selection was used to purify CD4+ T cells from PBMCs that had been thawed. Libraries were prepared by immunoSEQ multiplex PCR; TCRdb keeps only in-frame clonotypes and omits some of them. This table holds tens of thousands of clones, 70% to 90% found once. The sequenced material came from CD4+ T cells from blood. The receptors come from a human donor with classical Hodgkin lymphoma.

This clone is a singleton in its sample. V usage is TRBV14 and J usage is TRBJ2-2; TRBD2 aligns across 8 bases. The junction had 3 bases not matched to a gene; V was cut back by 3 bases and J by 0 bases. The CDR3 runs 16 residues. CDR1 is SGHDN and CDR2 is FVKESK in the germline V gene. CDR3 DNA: TGTGCCAGCAGCCAGGAACTAGCGGCGAACACCGGGGAGCTGTTTTTT. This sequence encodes CASSQELAANTGELFF.

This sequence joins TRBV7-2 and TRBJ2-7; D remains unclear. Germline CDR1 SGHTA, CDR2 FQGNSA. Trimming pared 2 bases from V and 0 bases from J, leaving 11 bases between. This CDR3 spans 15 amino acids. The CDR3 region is CASSLSGVSSYEQYF. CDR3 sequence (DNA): TGTGCCAGCAGCTTATCAGGTGTGAGCTCCTACGAGCAGTACTTC.

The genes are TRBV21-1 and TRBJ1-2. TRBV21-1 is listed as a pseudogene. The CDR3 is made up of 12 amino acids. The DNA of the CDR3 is TGTGCCACCGGGACTATATGGGATGGCTACACCTTC. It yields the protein CATGTIWDGYTF.

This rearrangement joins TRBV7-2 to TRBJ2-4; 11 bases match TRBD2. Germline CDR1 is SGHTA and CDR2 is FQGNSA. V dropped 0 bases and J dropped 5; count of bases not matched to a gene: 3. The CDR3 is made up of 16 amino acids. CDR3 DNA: TGTGCCAGCAGCTTAGCTAGCGGGGGGGGACAAAACATTCAGTACTTC. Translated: CASSLASGGGQNIQYF.

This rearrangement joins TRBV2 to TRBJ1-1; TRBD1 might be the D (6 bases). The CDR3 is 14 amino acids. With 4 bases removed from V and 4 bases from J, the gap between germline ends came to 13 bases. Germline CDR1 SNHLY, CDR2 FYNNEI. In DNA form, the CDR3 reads TGTGCCAGCAGTGTAGAACAGGGTAGCACTGAAGCTTTCTTT. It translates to CASSVEQGSTEAFF.

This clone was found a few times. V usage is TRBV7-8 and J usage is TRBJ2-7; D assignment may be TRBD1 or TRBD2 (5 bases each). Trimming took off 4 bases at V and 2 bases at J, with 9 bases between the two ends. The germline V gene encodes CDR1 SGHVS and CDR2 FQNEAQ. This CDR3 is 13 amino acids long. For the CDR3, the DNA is TGTGCCAGCAGCTGGGACCCAGCCTACGAGCAGTACTTC. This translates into CASSWDPAYEQYF.

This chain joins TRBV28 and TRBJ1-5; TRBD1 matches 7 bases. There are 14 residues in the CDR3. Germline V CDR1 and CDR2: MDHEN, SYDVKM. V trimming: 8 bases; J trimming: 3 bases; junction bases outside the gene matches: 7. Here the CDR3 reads CASVPGQPNQPQHF. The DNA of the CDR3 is TGTGCCAGCGTCCCGGGACAGCCCAATCAGCCCCAGCATTTT.

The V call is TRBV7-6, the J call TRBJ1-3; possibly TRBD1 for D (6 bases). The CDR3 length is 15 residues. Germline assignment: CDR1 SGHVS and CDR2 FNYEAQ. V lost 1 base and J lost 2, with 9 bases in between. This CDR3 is CASSLVRGPGNTIYF. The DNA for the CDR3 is TGTGCCAGCAGCTTAGTGCGGGGGCCTGGAAACACCATATATTTT.

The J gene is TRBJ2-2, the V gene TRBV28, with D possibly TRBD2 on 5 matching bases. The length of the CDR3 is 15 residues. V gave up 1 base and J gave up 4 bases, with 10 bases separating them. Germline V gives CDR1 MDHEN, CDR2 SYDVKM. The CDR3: CASSLSDYATGELFF. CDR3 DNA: TGTGCCAGCAGTTTATCCGACTATGCCACCGGGGAGCTGTTTTTT.

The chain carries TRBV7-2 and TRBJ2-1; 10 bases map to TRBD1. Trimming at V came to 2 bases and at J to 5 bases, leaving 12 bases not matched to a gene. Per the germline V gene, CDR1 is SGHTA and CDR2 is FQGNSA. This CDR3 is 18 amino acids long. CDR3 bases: TGTGCCAGCAGCTTACGGACCGGGGGACAGGGGACCAACAATGAGCAGTTCTTC. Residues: CASSLRTGGQGTNNEQFF.

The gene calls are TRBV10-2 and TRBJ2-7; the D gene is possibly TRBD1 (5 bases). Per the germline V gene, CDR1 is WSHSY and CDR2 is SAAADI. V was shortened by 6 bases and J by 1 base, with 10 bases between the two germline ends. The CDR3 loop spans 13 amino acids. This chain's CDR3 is CASRYRPSYEQYF. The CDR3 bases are TGCGCCAGCAGGTACAGGCCATCCTACGAGCAGTACTTC.

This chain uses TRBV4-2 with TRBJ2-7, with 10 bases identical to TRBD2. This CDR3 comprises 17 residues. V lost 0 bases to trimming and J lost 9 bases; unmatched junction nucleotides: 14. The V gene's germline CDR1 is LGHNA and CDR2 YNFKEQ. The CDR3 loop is CASSQDLQAGGQSRQYF. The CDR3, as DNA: TGTGCCAGCAGCCAAGATTTACAAGCGGGAGGGCAGTCCCGGCAGTACTTC.

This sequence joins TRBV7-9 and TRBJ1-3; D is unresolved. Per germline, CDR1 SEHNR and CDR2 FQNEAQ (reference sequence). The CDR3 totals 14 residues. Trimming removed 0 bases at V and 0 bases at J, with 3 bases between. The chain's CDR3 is CASSLAGSGNTIYF. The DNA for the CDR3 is TGTGCCAGCAGCTTAGCAGGCTCTGGAAACACCATATATTTT.

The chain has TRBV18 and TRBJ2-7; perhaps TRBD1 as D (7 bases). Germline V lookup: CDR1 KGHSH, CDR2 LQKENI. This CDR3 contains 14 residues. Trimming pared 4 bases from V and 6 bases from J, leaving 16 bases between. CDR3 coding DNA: TGTGCCAGCTCACTGGACCGCGGGGACAGCGAGCAGTACTTC. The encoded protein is CASSLDRGDSEQYF.

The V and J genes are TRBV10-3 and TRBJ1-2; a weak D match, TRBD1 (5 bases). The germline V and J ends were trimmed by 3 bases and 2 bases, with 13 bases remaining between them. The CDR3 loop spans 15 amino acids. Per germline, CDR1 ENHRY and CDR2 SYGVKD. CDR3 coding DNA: TGTGCCATCAGTGACCCAACCAGGGAGAACTATGGCTACACCTTC. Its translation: CAISDPTRENYGYTF.

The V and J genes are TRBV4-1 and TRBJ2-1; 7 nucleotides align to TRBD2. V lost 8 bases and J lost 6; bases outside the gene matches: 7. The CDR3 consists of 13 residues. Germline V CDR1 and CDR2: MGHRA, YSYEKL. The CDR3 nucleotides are TGCGCCAGCGGAAGACTAGCCCTCAATGAGCAGTTCTTC. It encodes CASGRLALNEQFF.

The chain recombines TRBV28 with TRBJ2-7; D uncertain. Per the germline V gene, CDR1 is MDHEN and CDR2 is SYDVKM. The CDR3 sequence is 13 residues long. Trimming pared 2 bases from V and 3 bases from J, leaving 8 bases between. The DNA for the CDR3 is TGTGCCAGCAGTTTACATGGGAACTACGAGCAGTACTTC. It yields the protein CASSLHGNYEQYF.

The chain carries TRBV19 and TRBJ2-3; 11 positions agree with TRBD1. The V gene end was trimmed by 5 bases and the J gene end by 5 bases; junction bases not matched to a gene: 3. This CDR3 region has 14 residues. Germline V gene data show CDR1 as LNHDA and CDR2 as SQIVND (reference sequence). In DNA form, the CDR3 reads TGTGCCAGTAGTCCGGACAGGGGGCGAGATACGCAGTATTTT. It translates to CASSPDRGRDTQYF. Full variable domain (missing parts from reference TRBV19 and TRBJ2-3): DGGITQSPKYLFRKEGQNVTLSCEQNLNHDAMYWYRQDPGQGLRLIYYSQIVNDFQKGDIAEGYSVSREKKESFPLTVTSAQKNPTAFYLCASSPDRGRDTQYFGPGTRLTVL.

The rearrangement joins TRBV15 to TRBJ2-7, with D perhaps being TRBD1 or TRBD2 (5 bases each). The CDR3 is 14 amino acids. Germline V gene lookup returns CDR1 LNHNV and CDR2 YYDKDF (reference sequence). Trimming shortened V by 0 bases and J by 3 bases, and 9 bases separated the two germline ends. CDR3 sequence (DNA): TGTGCCACCAGCAGAGACCCTGGGGGCTACGAGCAGTACTTC. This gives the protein CATSRDPGGYEQYF.

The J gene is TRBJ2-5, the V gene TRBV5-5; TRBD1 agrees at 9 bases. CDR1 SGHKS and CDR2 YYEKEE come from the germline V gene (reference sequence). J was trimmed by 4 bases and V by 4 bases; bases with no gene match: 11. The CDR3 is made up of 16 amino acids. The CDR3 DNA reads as TGTGCCAGCAGCCCCCGGGACAGGGTAGGATTAGAGACCCAGTACTTC. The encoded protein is CASSPRDRVGLETQYF.

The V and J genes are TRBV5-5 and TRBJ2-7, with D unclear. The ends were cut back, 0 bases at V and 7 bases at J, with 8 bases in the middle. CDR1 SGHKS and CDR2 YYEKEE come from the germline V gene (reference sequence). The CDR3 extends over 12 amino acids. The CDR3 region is CASSLDSSEQYF. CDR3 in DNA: TGTGCCAGCAGCTTGGACTCTTCAGAGCAGTACTTC.

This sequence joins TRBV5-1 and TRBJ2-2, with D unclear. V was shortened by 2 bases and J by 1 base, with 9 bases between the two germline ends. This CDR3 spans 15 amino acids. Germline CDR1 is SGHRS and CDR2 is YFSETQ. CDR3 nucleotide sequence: TGCGCCAGCAGCTTCGACGGTCAGAACACCGGGGAGCTGTTTTTT. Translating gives CASSFDGQNTGELFF.

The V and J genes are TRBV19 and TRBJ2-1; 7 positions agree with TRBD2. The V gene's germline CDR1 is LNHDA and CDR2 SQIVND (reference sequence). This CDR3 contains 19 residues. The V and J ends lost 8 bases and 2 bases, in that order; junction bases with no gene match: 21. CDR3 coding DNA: TGTGCCAGTGTGCGGGGGACTAAGATCTCCGGACGGCCCTACAATGAGCAGTTCTTC. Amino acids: CASVRGTKISGRPYNEQFF.

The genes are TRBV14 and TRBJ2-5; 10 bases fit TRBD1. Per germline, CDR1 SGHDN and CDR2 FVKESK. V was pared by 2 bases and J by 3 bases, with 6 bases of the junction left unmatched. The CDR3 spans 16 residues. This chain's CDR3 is CASSQFTGTGEETQYF. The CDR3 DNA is TGTGCCAGCAGCCAATTTACCGGGACAGGGGAAGAGACCCAGTACTTC.

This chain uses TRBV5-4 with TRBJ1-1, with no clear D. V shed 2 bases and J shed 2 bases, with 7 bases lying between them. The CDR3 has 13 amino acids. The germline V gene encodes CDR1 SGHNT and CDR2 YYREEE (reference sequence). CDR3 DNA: TGTGCCAGCAGCTTAGGCCTCAACACTGAAGCTTTCTTT. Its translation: CASSLGLNTEAFF.

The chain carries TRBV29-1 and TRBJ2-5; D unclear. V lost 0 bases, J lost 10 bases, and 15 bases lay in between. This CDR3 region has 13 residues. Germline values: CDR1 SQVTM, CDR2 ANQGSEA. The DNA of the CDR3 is TGCAGCGTTGAAGAGGGTGGGCGGTCAGGCCAGTACTTC. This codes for CSVEEGGRSGQYF.

The CDR3 nucleotides read TGTGCCAGCAGCCCTTCAATGGTTAGCTCCTACGAGCAGTACTTC. Amino acids: CASSPSMVSSYEQYF. The chain employs TRBV7-9 and TRBJ2-7; no definite D call. Germline V lookup: CDR1 SEHNR, CDR2 FQNEAQ (reference sequence). The CDR3 spans 15 residues. The V and J ends lost 5 bases and 0 bases respectively, with 14 bases between them.

For the CDR3, the DNA is TGTGCCAGCGCAGGGAACACTGAAGCTTTCTTT. Translating it yields CASAGNTEAFF. The chain carries TRBV2 and TRBJ1-1; no clear D. CDR1 is SNHLY and CDR2 is FYNNEI in the germline V gene. The CDR3 runs to 11 residues. Trimming shortened V by 8 bases and J by 1 base, and 5 bases separated the two germline ends.

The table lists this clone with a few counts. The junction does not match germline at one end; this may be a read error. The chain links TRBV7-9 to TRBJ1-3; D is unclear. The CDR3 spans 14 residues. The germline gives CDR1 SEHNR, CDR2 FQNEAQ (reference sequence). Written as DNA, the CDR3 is TGTGCCAGCACCTTAAGGCTCTCTGGAAACACCATATATTTT. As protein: CASTLRLSGNTIYF.

This CDR3 reads CASSISPTGIGGYTF. CDR3 bases: TGTGCCAGTAGTATATCCCCGACAGGCATCGGAGGCTACACCTTC. The chain carries TRBV19 and TRBJ1-2; tentatively, D is TRBD1 (6 bases). Germline-derived CDR1 and CDR2 are LNHDA and SQIVND (reference sequence). This CDR3 is 15 amino acids long. The ends were cut back, 2 bases at V and 8 bases at J, with 18 bases in the middle.